The entry below describes one TCR beta chain. Its antigen is not known. This specimen belongs to a study of cytomegalovirus exposure and HLA in healthy donors. General study results and limits: An apparent linkage of common viral pathogens to several of the most significant clusters emerged in a later analysis.

Sampled while nominally healthy, donors likely had unrecorded immune exposures. The PCR employed 60 Vbeta primers together with 13 Jbeta primers. Generated by immunoSEQ multiplex PCR, the TCRdb table keeps only in-frame clones and is missing some. The table includes approximately 110,000 clones, approximately 70% detected once. Germline V lookup: CDR1 SGHVS, CDR2 FQNEAQ. The CDR3 extends over 16 amino acids. Trimming took 5 bases from V and 4 from J; bases not matched to a gene: 11. The genes are TRBV7-8 and TRBJ2-1; 7 nucleotides line up with TRBD2. This clonotype originated in a man between 60 and 70 years old in good health and CMV-seropositive. The sequencing sample was made of PBMCs. The CDR3 sequence is CASSHIKGGAYNEQFF. CDR3 DNA sequence: TGTGCCAGCAGCCACATAAAGGGAGGGGCTTACAATGAGCAGTTCTTC.